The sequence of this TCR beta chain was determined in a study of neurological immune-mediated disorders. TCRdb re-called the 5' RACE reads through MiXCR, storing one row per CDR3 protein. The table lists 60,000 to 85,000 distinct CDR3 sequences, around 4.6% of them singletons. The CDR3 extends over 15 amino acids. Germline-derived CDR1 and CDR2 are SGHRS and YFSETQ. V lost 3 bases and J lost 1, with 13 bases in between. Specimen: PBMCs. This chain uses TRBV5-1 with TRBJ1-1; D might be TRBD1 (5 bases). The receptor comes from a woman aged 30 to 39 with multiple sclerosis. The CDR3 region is CASSSGLQPNTEAFF. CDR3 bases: TGCGCCAGCAGCTCGGGACTCCAGCCGAACACTGAAGCTTTCTTT.